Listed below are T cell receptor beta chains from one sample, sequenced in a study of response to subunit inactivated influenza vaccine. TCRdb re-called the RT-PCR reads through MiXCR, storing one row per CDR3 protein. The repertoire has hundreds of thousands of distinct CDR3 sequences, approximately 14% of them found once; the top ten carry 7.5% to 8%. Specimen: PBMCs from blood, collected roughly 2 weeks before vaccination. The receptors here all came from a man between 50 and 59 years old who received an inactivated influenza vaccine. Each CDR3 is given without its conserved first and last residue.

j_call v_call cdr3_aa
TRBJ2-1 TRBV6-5 ASSSAGGLDEQF
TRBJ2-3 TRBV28 ASSSPSGGADTQY
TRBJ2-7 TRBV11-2 ASSPMGDPTYEQY
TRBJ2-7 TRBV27 ASSYTASGGRYEQY
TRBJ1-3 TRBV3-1 ASSHSVRGSGNTIY
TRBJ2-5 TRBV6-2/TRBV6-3 ASKSLGQETQY
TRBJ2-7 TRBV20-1 SASVGDFYSYEQY
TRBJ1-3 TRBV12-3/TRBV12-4 ASRETFSGNTIY
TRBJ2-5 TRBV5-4 ASSAPGGRYETQY
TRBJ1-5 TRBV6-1 ASSPIGTGNQPQH